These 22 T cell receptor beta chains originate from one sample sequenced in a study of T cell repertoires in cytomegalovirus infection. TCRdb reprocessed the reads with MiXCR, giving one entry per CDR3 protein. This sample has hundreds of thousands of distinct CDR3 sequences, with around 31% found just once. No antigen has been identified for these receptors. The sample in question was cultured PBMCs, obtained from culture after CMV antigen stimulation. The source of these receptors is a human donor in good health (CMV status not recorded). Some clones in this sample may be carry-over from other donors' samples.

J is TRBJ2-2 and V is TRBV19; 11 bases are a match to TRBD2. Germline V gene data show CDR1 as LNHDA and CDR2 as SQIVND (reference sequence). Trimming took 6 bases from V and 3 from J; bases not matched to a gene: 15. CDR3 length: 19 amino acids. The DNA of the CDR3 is TGTGCCAGTAGCGTAGGGACCAGGACTAGCGGGCGATACACCGGGGAGCTGTTTTTT. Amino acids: CASSVGTRTSGRYTGELFF.

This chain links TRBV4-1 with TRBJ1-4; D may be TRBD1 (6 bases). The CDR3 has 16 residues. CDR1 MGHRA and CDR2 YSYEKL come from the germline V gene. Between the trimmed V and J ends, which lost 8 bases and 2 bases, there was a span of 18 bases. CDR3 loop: CASGGGGFSTNEKLFF. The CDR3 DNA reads TGCGCCAGCGGAGGGGGAGGGTTCTCTACTAATGAAAAACTGTTTTTT.

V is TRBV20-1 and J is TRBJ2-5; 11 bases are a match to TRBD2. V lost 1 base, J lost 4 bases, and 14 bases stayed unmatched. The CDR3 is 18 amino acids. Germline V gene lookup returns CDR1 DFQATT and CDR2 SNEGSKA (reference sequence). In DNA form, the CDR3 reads TGCAGTGCTAGAGTCTCGGGACTAGCGGCCTCCCTCGGAGAGACCCAGTACTTC. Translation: CSARVSGLAASLGETQYF.

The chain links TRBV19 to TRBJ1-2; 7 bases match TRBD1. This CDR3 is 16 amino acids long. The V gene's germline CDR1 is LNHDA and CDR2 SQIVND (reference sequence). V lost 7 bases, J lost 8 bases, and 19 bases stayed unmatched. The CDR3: CASTAVAGTAIRGYTF. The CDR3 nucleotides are TGTGCCAGTACGGCGGTTGCCGGGACAGCCATCAGGGGCTACACCTTC. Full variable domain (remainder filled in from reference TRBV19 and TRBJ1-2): DGGITQSPKYLFRKEGQNVTLSCEQNLNHDAMYWYRQDPGQGLRLIYYSQIVNDFQKGDIAEGYSVSREKKESFPLTVTSAQKNPTAFYLCASTAVAGTAIRGYTFGSGTRLTVV.

In DNA, the CDR3 is TGTGCCAGCAGTTTTTCGTCAGGGGGCCGAAACACCATATATTTT. This gives the protein CASSFSSGGRNTIYF. The chain joins TRBV6-1 to TRBJ1-3; 8 bases are shared with TRBD1. The V and J ends lost 5 bases and 5 bases, in that order; junction bases with no gene match: 8. The CDR3 runs 15 residues. Germline V CDR1 and CDR2: MNHNS, SASEGT.

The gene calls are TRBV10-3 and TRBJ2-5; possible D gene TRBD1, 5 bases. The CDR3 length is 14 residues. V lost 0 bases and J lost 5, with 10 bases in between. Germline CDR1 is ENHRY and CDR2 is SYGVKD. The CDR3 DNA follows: TGTGCCATCAGTGAGTCTTCAGGGCACGAGACCCAGTACTTC. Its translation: CAISESSGHETQYF.

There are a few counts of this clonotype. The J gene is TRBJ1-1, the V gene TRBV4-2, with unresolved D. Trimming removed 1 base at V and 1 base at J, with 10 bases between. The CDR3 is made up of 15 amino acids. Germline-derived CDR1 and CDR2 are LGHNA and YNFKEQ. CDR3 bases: TGTGCCAGCAGCCAAGCCGGACGGCCGAACACTGAAGCTTTCTTT. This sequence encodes CASSQAGRPNTEAFF.

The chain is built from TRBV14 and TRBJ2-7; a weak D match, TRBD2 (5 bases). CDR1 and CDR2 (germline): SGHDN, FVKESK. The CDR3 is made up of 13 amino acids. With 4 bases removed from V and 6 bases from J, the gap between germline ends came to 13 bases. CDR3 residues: CASSPRLAGEQYF. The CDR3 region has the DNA TGTGCCAGCAGCCCCCGGCTAGCCGGCGAGCAGTACTTC.

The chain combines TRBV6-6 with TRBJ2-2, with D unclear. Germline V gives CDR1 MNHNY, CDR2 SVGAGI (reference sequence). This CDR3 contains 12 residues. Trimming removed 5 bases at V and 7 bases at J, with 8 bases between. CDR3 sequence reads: CASSALGGELFF. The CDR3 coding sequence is TGTGCCAGCAGTGCACTCGGCGGGGAGCTGTTTTTT.

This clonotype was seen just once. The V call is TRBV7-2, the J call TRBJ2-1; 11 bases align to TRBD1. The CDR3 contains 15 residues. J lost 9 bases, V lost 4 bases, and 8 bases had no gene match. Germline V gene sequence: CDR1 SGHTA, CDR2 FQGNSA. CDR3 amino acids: CASSWDRGMGGEQFF. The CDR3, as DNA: TGTGCCAGCAGCTGGGACAGGGGGATGGGGGGTGAGCAGTTCTTC.

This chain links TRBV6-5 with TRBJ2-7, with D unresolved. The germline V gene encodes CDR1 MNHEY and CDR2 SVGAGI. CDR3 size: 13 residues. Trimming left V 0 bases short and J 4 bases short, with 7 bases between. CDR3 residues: CASSYSKGYEQYF. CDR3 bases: TGTGCCAGCAGTTACTCGAAAGGGTACGAGCAGTACTTC.

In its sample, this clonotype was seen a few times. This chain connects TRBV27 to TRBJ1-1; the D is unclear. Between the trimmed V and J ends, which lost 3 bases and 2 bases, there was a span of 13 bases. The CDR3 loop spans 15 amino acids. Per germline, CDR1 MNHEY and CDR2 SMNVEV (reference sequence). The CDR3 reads CASSLKGWGNTEAFF. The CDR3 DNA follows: TGTGCCAGCAGTTTGAAGGGTTGGGGAAACACTGAAGCTTTCTTT.

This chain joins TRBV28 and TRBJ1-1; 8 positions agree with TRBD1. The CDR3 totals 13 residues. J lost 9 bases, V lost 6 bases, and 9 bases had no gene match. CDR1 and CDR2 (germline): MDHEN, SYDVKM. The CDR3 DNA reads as TGTGCCAGCAGAGCACCGGGACAGGTCAAAGCTTTCTTT. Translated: CASRAPGQVKAFF.

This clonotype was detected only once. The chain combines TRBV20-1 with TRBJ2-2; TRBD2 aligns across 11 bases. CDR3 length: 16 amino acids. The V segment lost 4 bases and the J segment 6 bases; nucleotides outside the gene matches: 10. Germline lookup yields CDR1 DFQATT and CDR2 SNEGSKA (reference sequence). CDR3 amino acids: CSATIRLAGRPGELFF. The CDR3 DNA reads TGCAGTGCTACCATTAGACTAGCGGGAAGGCCCGGGGAGCTGTTTTTT.

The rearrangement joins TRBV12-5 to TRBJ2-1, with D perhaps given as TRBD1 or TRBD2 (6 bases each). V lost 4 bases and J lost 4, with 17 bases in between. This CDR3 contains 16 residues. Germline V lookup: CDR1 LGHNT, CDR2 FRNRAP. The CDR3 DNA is TGTGCTAGTGGTTCCGGACTCCGGGGGCCTTACAATGAGCAGTTCTTC. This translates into CASGSGLRGPYNEQFF.

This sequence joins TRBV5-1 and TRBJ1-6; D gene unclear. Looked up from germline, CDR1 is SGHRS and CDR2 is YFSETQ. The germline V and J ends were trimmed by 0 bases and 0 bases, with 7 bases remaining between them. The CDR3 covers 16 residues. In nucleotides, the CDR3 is TGCGCCAGCAGCTTGGGAGTGAGCTCCTATAATTCACCCCTCCACTTT. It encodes CASSLGVSSYNSPLHF.

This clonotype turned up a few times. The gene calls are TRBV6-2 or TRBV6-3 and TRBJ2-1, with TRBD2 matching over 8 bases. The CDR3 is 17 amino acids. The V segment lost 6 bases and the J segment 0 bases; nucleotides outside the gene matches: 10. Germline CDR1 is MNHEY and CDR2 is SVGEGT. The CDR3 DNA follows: TGTGCCAGCAGCAAGACACTAGCGGTCCCCTCCTACAATGAGCAGTTCTTC. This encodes CASSKTLAVPSYNEQFF.

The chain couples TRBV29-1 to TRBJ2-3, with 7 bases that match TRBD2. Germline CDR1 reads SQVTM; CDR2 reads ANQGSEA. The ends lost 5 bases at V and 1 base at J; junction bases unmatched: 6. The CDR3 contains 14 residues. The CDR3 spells CSVSVAGGTDTQYF. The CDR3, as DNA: TGCAGCGTTTCCGTGGCGGGGGGCACAGATACGCAGTATTTT.

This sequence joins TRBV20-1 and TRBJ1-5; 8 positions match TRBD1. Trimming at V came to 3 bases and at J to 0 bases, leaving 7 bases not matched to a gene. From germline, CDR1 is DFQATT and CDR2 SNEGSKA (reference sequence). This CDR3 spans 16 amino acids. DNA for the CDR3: TGCAGTGCTAGCCGGACAGGGCTGTATAGCAATCAGCCCCAGCATTTT. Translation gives CSASRTGLYSNQPQHF.

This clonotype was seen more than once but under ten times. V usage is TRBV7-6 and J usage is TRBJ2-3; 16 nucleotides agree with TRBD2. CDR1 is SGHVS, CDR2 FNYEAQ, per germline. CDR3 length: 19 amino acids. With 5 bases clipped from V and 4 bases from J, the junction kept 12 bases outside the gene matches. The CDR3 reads CASSASYGTSGRAADTQYF. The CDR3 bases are TGTGCCAGCAGCGCATCGTATGGGACTAGCGGGAGGGCGGCAGATACGCAGTATTTT.

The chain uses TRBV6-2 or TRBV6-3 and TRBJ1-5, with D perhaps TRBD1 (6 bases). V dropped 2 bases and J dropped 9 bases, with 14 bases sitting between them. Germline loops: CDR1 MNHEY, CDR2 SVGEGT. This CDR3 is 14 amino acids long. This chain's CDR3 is CASSYPTGALPQHF. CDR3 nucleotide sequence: TGTGCCAGCAGTTACCCGACAGGAGCGCTGCCCCAGCATTTT.

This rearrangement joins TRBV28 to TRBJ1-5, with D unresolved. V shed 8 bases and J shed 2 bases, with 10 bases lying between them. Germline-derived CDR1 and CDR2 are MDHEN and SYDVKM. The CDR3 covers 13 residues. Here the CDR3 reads CASQEDGNQPQHF. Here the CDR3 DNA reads TGTGCCAGCCAGGAAGATGGCAATCAGCCCCAGCATTTT.